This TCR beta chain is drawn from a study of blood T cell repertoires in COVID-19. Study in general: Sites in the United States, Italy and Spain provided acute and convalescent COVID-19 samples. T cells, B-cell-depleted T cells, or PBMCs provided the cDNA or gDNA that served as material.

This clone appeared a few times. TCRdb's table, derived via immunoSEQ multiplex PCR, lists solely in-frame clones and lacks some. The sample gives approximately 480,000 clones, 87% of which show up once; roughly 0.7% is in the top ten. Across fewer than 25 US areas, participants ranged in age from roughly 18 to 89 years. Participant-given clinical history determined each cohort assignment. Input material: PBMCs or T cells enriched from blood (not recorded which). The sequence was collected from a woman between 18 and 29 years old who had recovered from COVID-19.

CDR3 sequence: CASSEQGSLSYEQYF. The CDR3 nucleotides read TGTGCCAGCAGCGAACAGGGATCCCTATCCTACGAGCAGTACTTC. The chain joins TRBV5-8 to TRBJ2-7; D might be TRBD1 (6 bases). Germline values: CDR1 SGHTS, CDR2 YDEGEE. The length of the CDR3 is 15 residues. Trimming removed 4 bases from V and 1 base from J, with 15 bases in between.